Sequencing of this T cell receptor (beta chain) was carried out in a study of CD8+ T cells in alopecia areata. Study findings and constraints: Scalp and blood retained many expanded lesional clones during tofacitinib.

Sequencing templates came from extracted RNA that was reverse transcribed into cDNA. Produced via immunoSEQ multiplex PCR; TCRdb's table is partial and in-frame only. Found here are fewer than 150,000 clones, 65% to 90% of them singletons; the top ten hold roughly 25%. The treatment is: oral pan-JAK inhibitor, 5-10 mg twice daily. V was pared by 0 bases and J by 2 bases, with 13 bases between. CDR1 and CDR2 (germline): MNHEY, SVGAGI. The CDR3 has 16 residues. In the case of this clone: What it binds is not known.

This clonotype was sampled from a human donor with alopecia areata. The material was CD8+ T cells sorted from blood, obtained at week 4, from a patient treated with tofacitinib. This chain joins TRBV6-5 and TRBJ2-5; D possibly corresponds to TRBD1 (6 bases). The CDR3 DNA follows: TGTGCCAGCAGTTACTCGGAGGACAGCCCGCAAGAGACCCAGTACTTC. Protein: CASSYSEDSPQETQYF.